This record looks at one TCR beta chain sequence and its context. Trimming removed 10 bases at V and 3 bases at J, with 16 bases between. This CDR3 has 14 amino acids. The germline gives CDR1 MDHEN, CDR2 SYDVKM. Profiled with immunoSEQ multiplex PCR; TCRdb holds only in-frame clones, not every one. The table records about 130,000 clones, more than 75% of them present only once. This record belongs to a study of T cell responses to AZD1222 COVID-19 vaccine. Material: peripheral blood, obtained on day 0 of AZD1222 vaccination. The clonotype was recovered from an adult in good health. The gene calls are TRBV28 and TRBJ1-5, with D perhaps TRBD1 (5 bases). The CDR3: CATSSGDLNQPQHF. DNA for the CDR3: TGTGCCACCTCCTCCGGGGACCTCAATCAGCCCCAGCATTTT.